This entry is about one T cell receptor (beta chain). Its antigen is not identified. Other DNA sequences of this sample code for an identical CDR3. The length of the CDR3 is 13 residues. Germline values: CDR1 SEHNR, CDR2 FQNEAQ (reference sequence). Trimming removed 1 base from V and 4 bases from J; junction bases left unmatched: 0. This record comes from a study of shared clonotypes between healthy human individuals. Study results and limitations: Shared across a few donors were around 4.7% of the naive CD4 clonotypes. Sampling covered blood only; tissue repertoires likely differ. Non-shared clonotypes displayed generation probabilities falling below those of clonotypes present in all four donors.

Method: immunoSEQ multiplex PCR; TCRdb's copy keeps in-frame clones and lacks some. The table lists 600,000 to 750,000 clones, around 90% of them singletons, with 30% to 40% in the top ten. V and J are TRBV7-9 and TRBJ1-1; the match to TRBD1 covers 7 bases. This receptor was obtained from a man aged 18-30 years in good health. Some clones in this sample may be carry-over from other donors' samples. Sequences were obtained from memory CD8+ T cells from PBMCs. Subset defined: CD45RO+ cells pooled with CCR7-negative TemRA cells. In nucleotides, the CDR3 is TGTGCCAGCAGCTTAGGGACAGGCACTGAAGCTTTCTTT. Translated: CASSLGTGTEAFF.